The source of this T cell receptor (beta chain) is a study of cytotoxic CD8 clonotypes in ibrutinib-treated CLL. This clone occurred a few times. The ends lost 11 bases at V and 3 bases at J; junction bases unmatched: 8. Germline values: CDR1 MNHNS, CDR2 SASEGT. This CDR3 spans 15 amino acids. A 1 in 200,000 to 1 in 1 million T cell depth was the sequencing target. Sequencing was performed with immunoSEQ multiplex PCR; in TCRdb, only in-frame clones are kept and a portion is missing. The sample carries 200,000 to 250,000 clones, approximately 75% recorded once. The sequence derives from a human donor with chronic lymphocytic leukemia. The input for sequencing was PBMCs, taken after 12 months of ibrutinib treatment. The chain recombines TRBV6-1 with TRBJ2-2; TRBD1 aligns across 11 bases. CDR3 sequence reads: CAGGQGEADTGELFF. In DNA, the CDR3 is TGTGCCGGGGGACAGGGGGAGGCGGACACCGGGGAGCTGTTTTTT.